These 17 T cell receptor beta chains were sequenced from one sample in a study of beta chain features in type 1 diabetes. Study observations and caveats: TCRB CDR3s were moderately but significantly shorter in Type 1 diabetes patients in all four CD4+ subsets.

Investigators reverse transcribed all isolated RNA, so they sequenced expressed TCRB transcripts. Sequenced by immunoSEQ multiplex PCR; TCRdb stores in-frame clones only, minus some. This table has hundreds of thousands of clones, over 12% appearing once. Their cognate antigens are unknown. The sample taken for sequencing was naive CD4+ T cells from blood. The source is a man aged 18 to 30 with type 1 diabetes.

The chain combines TRBV28 with TRBJ2-3; TRBD2 agrees at 7 bases. The J segment lost 0 bases and the V segment lost 5 bases, leaving 14 bases of the junction unmatched. This CDR3 has 18 residues. Germline-derived CDR1 and CDR2 are MDHEN and SYDVKM. The CDR3 sequence is CASSPPAGETLSTDTQYF. DNA for the CDR3: TGTGCCAGCAGTCCCCCGGCGGGGGAGACACTTAGCACAGATACGCAGTATTTT.

In its sample, this clone was seen a few times. V and J are TRBV7-2 and TRBJ1-6, with 11 nucleotides matching TRBD1. Trimming cost V 3 bases and J 10 bases; bases outside gene matches: 5. The CDR3 sequence is 15 residues long. CDR1 is SGHTA and CDR2 is FQGNSA in the germline V gene. The CDR3 nucleotides are TGTGCCAGCAGCTTTGGACAGGGGGCCCGGTCACCCCTCCACTTT. Its protein product is CASSFGQGARSPLHF. The variable domain in full, with the rest retrieved from reference TRBV7-2 and TRBJ1-6, is GAGVSQSPSNKVTEKGKDVELRCDPISGHTALYWYRQSLGQGLEFLIYFQGNSAPDKSGLPSDRFSAERTGGSVSTLTIQRTQQEDSAVYLCASSFGQGARSPLHFGNGTRLTVT.

The rearrangement links TRBV4-2 to TRBJ2-7; D is possibly TRBD1 (6 bases). The V end was cut by 0 bases, the J end by 7 bases, with 13 bases between. Germline V gene lookup returns CDR1 LGHNA and CDR2 YNFKEQ. The CDR3 is made up of 14 amino acids. CDR3 protein: CASSQETGPWEQYF. The DNA of the CDR3 is TGTGCCAGCAGCCAAGAAACAGGGCCGTGGGAGCAGTACTTC.

J is TRBJ2-5 and V is TRBV5-1; 10 bases line up with TRBD2. The V and J ends lost 6 bases and 7 bases, in that order; junction bases with no gene match: 15. This CDR3 contains 16 residues. Germline CDR1 is SGHRS and CDR2 is YFSETQ. This CDR3 reads CASKLLAGSLEGTQYF. CDR3 in DNA: TGCGCCAGCAAGCTACTAGCGGGATCCCTAGAAGGGACCCAGTACTTC.

This clone occurred once. The chain uses TRBV7-9 and TRBJ1-2; the match to TRBD1 covers 7 bases. With V trimmed by 5 bases and J by 8 bases, 5 bases remained unmatched. The germline V gene encodes CDR1 SEHNR and CDR2 FQNEAQ (reference sequence). This CDR3 region has 12 residues. The CDR3 loop is CASSATGTGYTF. The CDR3 DNA follows: TGTGCCAGCAGCGCGACAGGGACCGGCTACACCTTC.

The DNA for the CDR3 is TGTGCCAGCAGCCGCCCTTCGCGGCACTACGAGCAGTACTTC. Translated, it gives CASSRPSRHYEQYF. The chain recombines TRBV14 with TRBJ2-7; no clear D. The CDR3 spans 14 residues. Per germline, CDR1 SGHDN and CDR2 FVKESK. V shed 4 bases and J shed 3 bases, with 13 bases lying between them.

The rearrangement uses TRBV20-1 and TRBJ2-7; D unresolved. V shed 6 bases and J shed 4 bases, with 10 bases lying between them. Germline assignment: CDR1 DFQATT and CDR2 SNEGSKA (reference sequence). The CDR3 is 11 amino acids. CDR3 protein: CSAPRNYEQYF. The CDR3 DNA reads as TGCAGTGCCCCTAGGAATTACGAGCAGTACTTC.

The chain combines TRBV5-4 with TRBJ2-7; TRBD2 matches 12 bases. From germline, CDR1 is SGHNT and CDR2 YYREEE (reference sequence). J was trimmed by 4 bases and V by 4 bases; bases with no gene match: 12. The CDR3 loop spans 17 amino acids. This chain's CDR3 is CASSPGGGLAGKYEQYF. DNA for the CDR3: TGTGCCAGCAGCCCTGGAGGCGGACTAGCGGGGAAGTACGAGCAGTACTTC.

This clone was seen a handful of times. The V gene is TRBV7-2, the J gene TRBJ2-7; possible D gene TRBD2, 5 bases. This CDR3 is 15 amino acids long. V shed 2 bases and J shed 0 bases, with 11 bases lying between them. Germline values: CDR1 SGHTA, CDR2 FQGNSA. CDR3 in DNA: TGTGCCAGCAGCTTACCCGGAGGTATCTCCTACGAGCAGTACTTC. Amino acids: CASSLPGGISYEQYF. The full variable domain, its missing parts supplied by reference TRBV7-2 and TRBJ2-7, is GAGVSQSPSNKVTEKGKDVELRCDPISGHTALYWYRQSLGQGLEFLIYFQGNSAPDKSGLPSDRFSAERTGGSVSTLTIQRTQQEDSAVYLCASSLPGGISYEQYFGPGTRLTVT.

The rearrangement uses TRBV6-6 and TRBJ2-7; D remains ambiguous. Trimming shortened V by 0 bases and J by 0 bases, and 9 bases separated the two germline ends. Per germline, CDR1 MNHNY and CDR2 SVGAGI (reference sequence). CDR3 size: 15 residues. DNA of the CDR3: TGTGCCAGCAGTTACTCGACACATAGCTCCTACGAGCAGTACTTC. Translated, it gives CASSYSTHSSYEQYF.

This clone was recorded a few times. The rearrangement uses TRBV7-2 and TRBJ2-7; 7 bases are a match to TRBD1. Germline V CDR1 and CDR2: SGHTA, FQGNSA. This CDR3 is built from 17 residues. Unmatched junction bases numbered 11, after V lost 1 base and J lost 2 bases. The CDR3 nucleotides read TGTGCCAGCAGCTTAGGGGCTCCCGGACAGGCGACCTACGAGCAGTACTTC. Protein: CASSLGAPGQATYEQYF.

This clone was detected only a few times. The rearrangement joins TRBV9 to TRBJ2-4, with 9 nucleotides matching TRBD1. This CDR3 comprises 17 residues. The V gene end was trimmed by 4 bases and the J gene end by 7 bases; junction bases not matched to a gene: 15. Germline-derived CDR1 and CDR2 are SGDLS and YYNGEE. DNA of the CDR3: TGTGCCAGCAGCCCGAGGGAGGACAGGGGCCGGTGGAACATTCAGTACTTC. This translates into CASSPREDRGRWNIQYF.

There are a few counts of this clone. Other DNA variants within this sample encode the same CDR3. This chain joins TRBV18 and TRBJ2-3; TRBD1 agrees at 7 bases. The V gene end was trimmed by 2 bases and the J gene end by 0 bases; junction bases not matched to a gene: 2. This CDR3 region has 15 residues. CDR1 and CDR2 from the germline V gene are KGHSH and LQKENI. The CDR3 DNA reads TGTGCCAGCTCACCAGACAGGGCTAGCACAGATACGCAGTATTTT. This sequence encodes CASSPDRASTDTQYF.

This clone occurred a few times. J is TRBJ2-3 and V is TRBV4-1, with 8 positions matching TRBD2. Germline CDR1 MGHRA, CDR2 YSYEKL. This CDR3 contains 15 residues. V trimming: 2 bases; J trimming: 3 bases; junction bases outside the gene matches: 4. The CDR3 nucleotides read TGCGCCAGCAGCCAATTCGGGAGGGGAACAGATACGCAGTATTTT. This sequence encodes CASSQFGRGTDTQYF.

This clone was seen a handful of times. This rearrangement joins TRBV15 to TRBJ2-2; TRBD1 matches at 7 bases. Germline V CDR1 and CDR2: LNHNV, YYDKDF (reference sequence). After removal of 5 bases from V and 5 bases from J, the junction contained 8 bases not matched to a gene. This CDR3 contains 15 residues. In DNA, the CDR3 is TGTGCCACCAGCCCACGACAGGGTGGGACCGGGGAGCTGTTTTTT. Amino acid sequence: CATSPRQGGTGELFF.

The V and J genes are TRBV30 and TRBJ1-6; maybe TRBD1 (5 bases). The CDR3 consists of 15 residues. With 2 bases removed from V and 8 bases from J, the gap between germline ends came to 16 bases. Germline assignment: CDR1 GTSNPN and CDR2 SVGIG (reference sequence). This chain's CDR3 is CAWSPPGRVDSPLHF. In nucleotides, the CDR3 is TGTGCCTGGAGTCCCCCGGGCAGGGTGGATTCACCCCTCCACTTT.

This clone turned up a few times. This chain connects TRBV5-1 to TRBJ2-5, with 9 bases that match TRBD1. The V segment lost 0 bases and the J segment 5 bases; nucleotides outside the gene matches: 11. This CDR3 contains 17 residues. Germline CDR1 is SGHRS and CDR2 is YFSETQ. The CDR3 sequence is CASSLAVDRGSGETQYF. The CDR3 DNA sequence: TGCGCCAGCAGCTTGGCCGTGGACAGGGGATCCGGGGAGACCCAGTACTTC. Full variable domain (rest looked up from reference TRBV5-1 and TRBJ2-5): KAGVTQTPRYLIKTRGQQVTLSCSPISGHRSVSWYQQTPGQGLQFLFEYFSETQRNKGNFPGRFSGRQFSNSRSEMNVSTLELGDSALYLCASSLAVDRGSGETQYFGPGTRLLVL.